One and the same sample provided the 8 T cell receptor beta chains below, sequenced in a study of long-term antiretroviral therapy in people with HIV. This was the immunoSEQ v3.0 assay at survey level. Produced via immunoSEQ multiplex PCR; TCRdb's table is partial and in-frame only. This table holds 20,000 to 25,000 clones, roughly 84% found once. This specimen was unsorted PBMCs, taken 1.2 years after starting antiretroviral therapy. These receptors were taken from a middle-aged woman with HIV.

The chain combines TRBV11-1 with TRBJ2-3, with D possibly called TRBD1 or TRBD2 (6 bases each). V lost 0 bases to trimming and J lost 5 bases, with 15 bases between them. The CDR3 contains 16 residues. Germline assignment: CDR1 SGHAT and CDR2 FQDESV (reference sequence). CDR3 loop: CASSLALARGGDTQYF. The CDR3 region has the DNA TGTGCCAGCAGCTTAGCGCTAGCGCGAGGGGGAGATACGCAGTATTTT.

This sequence joins TRBV6-1 and TRBJ1-5; TRBD1 matches at 10 bases. The CDR3 totals 14 residues. The junction had 5 bases not matched to a gene; V was cut back by 5 bases and J by 7 bases. Germline CDR1 and CDR2: MNHNS and SASEGT. The DNA of the CDR3 is TGTGCCAGCAGTCGACAGGGGGCGAGGCAGCCCCAGCATTTT. This translates into CASSRQGARQPQHF.

The chain employs TRBV29-1 and TRBJ2-1; 11 bases line up with TRBD2. The germline CDR1 and CDR2 sequences are SQVTM and ANQGSEA. The CDR3 has 16 amino acids. V lost 2 bases and J lost 8; bases outside the gene matches: 11. The CDR3 DNA reads as TGCAGCGTTGAAACAACTAGCGGGAGTATTGACTATGAGCAGTTCTTC. It specifies CSVETTSGSIDYEQFF.

The gene calls are TRBV27 and TRBJ1-5; D ambiguous. CDR3 size: 14 residues. Trimming took off 3 bases at V and 2 bases at J, with 8 bases between the two ends. CDR1 is MNHEY and CDR2 is SMNVEV in the germline V gene (reference sequence). The CDR3 here is CASSFGRGNQPQHF. CDR3 sequence (DNA): TGTGCCAGCAGTTTTGGGCGCGGCAATCAGCCCCAGCATTTT.

This clone was seen only a few times. The chain carries TRBV7-8 and TRBJ2-4; 8 nucleotides agree with TRBD2. Trimming took 5 bases from V and 3 from J; bases not matched to a gene: 9. Germline values: CDR1 SGHVS, CDR2 FQNEAQ. The CDR3 is 16 amino acids. For the CDR3, the DNA is TGTGCCAGCAGCCCAGGACTAGCAGAGTACAAAAACATTCAGTACTTC. Its translation is CASSPGLAEYKNIQYF.

J is TRBJ1-1 and V is TRBV9; D is uncertain. Germline V gene sequence: CDR1 SGDLS, CDR2 YYNGEE. Between the trimmed V and J ends, which lost 3 bases and 5 bases, there was a span of 8 bases. The CDR3 loop spans 12 amino acids. For the CDR3, the DNA is TGTGCCAGCAGCGGGCACCCGACTGAAGCTTTCTTT. Its protein product is CASSGHPTEAFF. The full variable domain, in which reference TRBV9 and TRBJ1-1 provide the parts outside the CDR3, is DSGVTQTPKHLITATGQRVTLRCSPRSGDLSVYWYQQSLDQGLQFLIQYYNGEERAKGNILERFSAQQFPDLHSELNLSSLELGDSALYFCASSGHPTEAFFGQGTRLTVV.

The V gene is TRBV5-4, the J gene TRBJ2-7, with 11 bases identical to TRBD1. The trim removed 4 bases at V and 6 bases at J, leaving 3 bases unmatched. CDR1 is SGHNT and CDR2 is YYREEE in the germline V gene (reference sequence). The CDR3 covers 13 residues. DNA for the CDR3: TGTGCCAGCAGCCGGGACAGGGGGGGCGAGCAGTACTTC. Its translation is CASSRDRGGEQYF.

J is TRBJ2-1 and V is TRBV11-2; D gene unclear. CDR1 and CDR2 from the germline V gene are SGHAT and FQNNGV. V was clipped by 3 bases and J by 8 bases, with 2 bases between them. This CDR3 spans 10 amino acids. The DNA of the CDR3 is TGTGCCAGCAGCTTCCATGAGCAGTTCTTC. It is translated as CASSFHEQFF.